This TCR beta chain was observed in a study of shared clonotypes between healthy human individuals (dated by TCRdb to the early 2020s). Study-level background: Two women and a few men aged 18 to 49 years were included in the cohort. For each donor, CD4 naive and CD4 memory were each given three plates, CD8 naive was given two plates, and CD8 memory was given one plate. To estimate repertoire size and how much clonotype sharing occurs between individuals, the study deeply sequenced the blood TCR repertoires of about five healthy adults. To increase sequencing depth and limit assay-specific biases, different laboratories used diverse techniques to prepare libraries and sequence TCR repertoires. Leukapheresis yielded between about 0.94 and 10 billion PBMCs per donor. Broader findings and caveats from the paper: Rarefaction of sorted-subset datasets indicated incomplete sequencing despite the large sequencing depth. Pairwise subsampling indicated that sequencing depth was expected to affect the degree of clonotype sharing among donors. Estimated clonotype richness was generally larger for naive than for memory subsets. Because the study included a small number of donors, the genetic and exposure-history diversity represented was limited. Sharing across a few donors was observed for 5% to 6.5% of naive CD4, over 3% of naive CD8, roughly 2.4% of memory CD4, and around 0.44% of memory CD8 clonotypes. Only blood was sampled, and tissue TCR repertoires likely differ from those in blood. Higher generation probabilities were observed for clonotypes shared by all four sorted-subset donors than for non-shared clonotypes.

The donors were healthy, HIV-negative adults who had no recently reported acute infections or vaccinations. Every donor was a Caucasian adult residing in Nashville, Tennessee, USA. CD4+ T cells were enriched by magnetic negative selection, after which naive cells were positively selected on CD45RA and the negative fraction was taken as the memory subset. Blood was obtained by leukapheresis, after which PBMCs were separated by Ficoll-Histopaque density gradient centrifugation and cryopreserved in liquid nitrogen vapor phase. Purity and quantity of every magnetically sorted T cell population were checked by analytical flow cytometry. Genomic DNA was isolated from every sorted fraction and measured by UV absorbance on a Nanodrop 2000c. TCR CDR3 regions were amplified from genomic DNA by multiplex PCR using the deep immunoSEQ assay. Extracted genomic DNA from each cell subset was spread evenly across all wells of several immunoSEQ 96-well plates, with each plate serving as a replicate. For sorted subsets, around 0.2 ug genomic DNA, equal to 30,000 to 35,000 T cell genomes, was loaded into each replicate PCR. Purified libraries were quantified with a Qubit 3.0 fluorometer, sized on a Bioanalyzer 2100, and re-quantified with the KAPA Library Quantification kit. Each immunoSEQ 96-well plate was sequenced on its own single-read 150-cycle Illumina NextSeq 550 flow cell. The study's own analysis went as follows. Because the immunoSEQ output held only junctional sequences and lacked quality scores, the filtering could not match the filtering applied to full-length reads. To assign V/J genes and CDR3, sequences were annotated against IMGT germline references using PyIR, a Python wrapper for IgBLAST v1.9. Reads were filtered out if the reads had weak V/J assignments (E-value above 1e-6), no CDR3, stop codons, out-of-frame junctions, or ambiguous translated residues. V3J clonotypes were defined as sequences sharing the same inferred V gene, J gene, and CDR3 amino acid sequence. Percentage overlap between repertoires was calculated by dividing the number of shared unique clonotypes by the size of the smaller repertoire. Richness of each repertoire was evaluated using RTK rarefaction, the Chao1 estimator, and Recon v2.1 estimates of unobserved clonotypes. Generation probabilities for all TCRbeta clonotypes obtained by the gDNA method from several donors were computed using OLGA. Here the immuneACCESS table is served through TCRdb, limited to in-frame sequences with V and J called. Missing clones are a known gap in these copies; in checked studies unresolved V genes cover under half, and the rest lacks a known reason. V, J and clone size reflect that table, while D and trimming were determined from the DNA. Here the sample has 800,000 to 1,200,000 clones; around 78% occur a single time. Approximately 0.56% of the sample is held by the ten biggest clonotypes.

The CDR3 covers 13 residues, taking in both the cysteine and the phenylalanine. The read is trimmed to its CDR3 DNA, 39 bases read in frame from base 1. After removal of 4 bases from V and 3 bases from J, the junction retains 3 bases not matched to a gene. CDR1 SGHRS and CDR2 YFSETQ were looked up in the germline V gene. With respect to this clone: Its target antigen remains unknown. No quality values exist for individual bases; no much larger clone is one base distant.

This sequence originates from a man in his late teens or twenties in good health. Some clones in this sample may be carry-over from other donors' samples. Material: memory CD4+ T cells from PBMCs. The cell subset or site label for this specimen denotes: CD45RA-negative fraction. The V and J segments used are TRBV5-1 and TRBJ2-7; 8 bases in the middle match TRBD1. The nucleotide sequence reads TGCGCCAGCAGCCAGACAGGGGTCTACGAGCAGTACTTC. The resulting protein is CASSQTGVYEQYF. When the CDR3 is completed using the reference TRBV5-1 and TRBJ2-7 genes on either side, the full variable domain is KAGVTQTPRYLIKTRGQQVTLSCSPISGHRSVSWYQQTPGQGLQFLFEYFSETQRNKGNFPGRFSGRQFSNSRSEMNVSTLELGDSALYLCASSQTGVYEQYFGPGTRLTVT.